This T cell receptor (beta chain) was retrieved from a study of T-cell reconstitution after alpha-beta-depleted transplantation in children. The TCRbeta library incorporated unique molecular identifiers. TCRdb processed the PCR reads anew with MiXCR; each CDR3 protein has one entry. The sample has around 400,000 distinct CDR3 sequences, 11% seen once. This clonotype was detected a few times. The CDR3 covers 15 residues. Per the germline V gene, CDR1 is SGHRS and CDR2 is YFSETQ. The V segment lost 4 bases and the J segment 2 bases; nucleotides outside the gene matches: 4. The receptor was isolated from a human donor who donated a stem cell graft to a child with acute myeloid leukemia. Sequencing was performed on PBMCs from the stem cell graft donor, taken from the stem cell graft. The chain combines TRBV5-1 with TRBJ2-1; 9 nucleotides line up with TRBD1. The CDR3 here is CASSPGTGTYNEQFF. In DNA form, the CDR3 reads TGCGCCAGCAGCCCGGGGACAGGGACCTACAATGAGCAGTTCTTC.